The sequence of this T cell receptor (beta chain) was determined in a study of blood T cells in healthy people across ages (dated by TCRdb to 2015 to 2017). For the study in its entirety: In model experiments, template switching captured roughly one uniquely barcoded TCR beta cDNA molecule for every two T cells. Donors of different ages were randomly distributed across sequencing lanes to avoid experimental bias. Four age groups were formed from the donors: young (average roughly 15 years), middle-aged (less than 40), aged (under 70) and long-lived (82). Two additional independent replicas of 1 million unique cDNA reads from the same blood draw were analyzed for two donors (one aged 18 to 30 and one aged 80 or older). Age-related changes in TCR beta repertoire diversity were measured in the study by deep sequencing normalized with unique cDNA molecular identifiers. Points the paper makes about the study in general: Compared with the aged group, the long-lived group had more naive CD4+ T cells, fewer expanded clones and increased TCR diversity, a pattern suggesting age selection. Observed TCR beta diversity per million T cells fell roughly linearly with age, and a significant reduction was already apparent by age around 39. Conclusive comparison of naive and antigen-experienced compartments was prevented by the profiling of bulk unsorted PBMCs. Because the CMV infection status of the donors was unknown, age-related changes in expanded clonotypes may potentially have been confounded. Total diversity estimates from one million sequenced T cells were considered lower bounds and underestimates. There was a strong correlation between observed TCR beta diversity and the percentage of naive T cells measured by flow cytometry.

Library generation was performed with 5' RACE. Reads for this sample came from an Illumina HiSeq 2500. The second PCR ran for about 6 to 11 cycles and used a J-beta primer mix along with a sample-barcoded 5' primer. A unique molecular identifier was introduced onto each TCR beta cDNA molecule by a template-switch 5' adaptor carrying 12 random nucleotides. Each sample yielded at least 3 million CDR3-containing paired-end reads. First-strand cDNA synthesis was performed from all RNA using the Mint cDNA synthesis kit, with priming by a TRBC-specific oligonucleotide. After uracil-DNA glycosylase treatment, a first 18-cycle PCR used universal primers M1SS and BC2_uni_R on all cDNA. Under the source paper's analysis protocol: For normalization, 1 million high-quality reads, each with a distinct molecular identifier, were randomly selected from each sample. Instead of being binned into consensus sequences, reads with shared molecular identifiers were discarded. MiTCR, with a Q25 quality threshold and the strictest error-elimination algorithm, was used for CDR3 identification, clonotype clustering and error correction. A nonparametric unseen species model with Euler transformation was used to estimate a lower bound on total TCR beta diversity. Through fastp at Q25 and MiXCR, TCRdb rebuilt clones from the public reads, retaining in-frame beta chains. Rows with a matching CDR3 protein are joined into one entry that keeps the most common DNA and genes. It is TCRdb's table, rather than the study itself, that gives the V and J calls and clone size. The table for this sample lists over a million distinct CDR3 sequences; 55% to 75% of them were counted only once. The top ten constitute over 5% of the sample.

Systemically healthy Caucasian individuals from Russia, 39 in total and aged about 6 to 95 years, were included as donors. Approximately 9.3 milliliters of peripheral blood were drawn from each donor into EDTA-treated Vacutainer tubes. Ficoll-Paque density-gradient centrifugation was used to isolate PBMCs, with at least 6.5 million obtained per sample. Trizol reagent was used to extract total RNA from PBMCs, with at least 5 micrograms per sample. For every donor, an aliquot of PBMCs went through flow cytometry to measure the percentages of naive CD45RAhigh/CD27high T cells. This clonotype has only a few counts. The specificity of this receptor is unknown. Base qualities are missing; no much larger clone stands one base away. The sequencing input was blood. This TCR was sampled from a man between 18 and 29 years old in good health.

The encoded CDR3 is CASSQEGAADTQYF. The DNA is as follows: TGCGCCAGCAGCCAAGAAGGGGCCGCGGATACGCAGTATTTT. The V and J segments used are TRBV4-3 and TRBJ2-3; the D gene is perhaps TRBD1, from 5 matching bases. V is pared back by 0 bases and J by 6 bases, with 10 bases lying between the germline termini. Based on the germline V gene, the CDR1 and CDR2 sequences are LGHNA and YSLEER. The CDR3 goes from the cysteine to the phenylalanine over 14 residues. The DNA shown is the 42-base CDR3, in frame from base 1.